This T cell receptor (beta chain) emerged from a study of OX40 agonist ivuxolimab in advanced cancers. Study overall: Dose-escalation patients' cancers were hepatocellular carcinoma, melanoma, renal cell or head and neck cancer. Averaging 60 years in age, with a range of about 23 to 79, the cohort was 80% to 90% male.

About this clone: Its specificity is unknown.

The study, taken as a whole, reports: In general, CD8+ T cells held more expanded clones than CD4+ did, on average. Low clonal expansion, among the lowest seen, marked partial responders at 0.1-3.0 mg/kg.

CDR3 size: 13 residues. Deletions cut 3 bases from V and 0 bases from J, with 6 bases between. Germline V CDR1 and CDR2: SGHTS, YDEGEE. Some clones are missing from TCRdb's copy, which holds only in-frame ones; the method was immunoSEQ multiplex PCR. The sample yields 65,000 to 95,000 clones, less than 95% seen once. V usage is TRBV5-8 and J usage is TRBJ1-1; no reliable D call. This receptor was taken from an adult with an advanced solid tumor such as melanoma, head and neck, liver or kidney cancer. This specimen was CD4+ or CD8+ T cells sorted from blood, taken in a trial of the OX40 agonist ivuxolimab. The DNA for the CDR3 is TGTGCCAGCAGCTCACAAATGAACACTGAAGCTTTCTTT. Its protein is CASSSQMNTEAFF.